This T cell receptor beta chain came from a study of beta chain features in type 1 diabetes. The wider study: Sorted cells examined across all samples numbered 95 million to 120 million. Study-wide points: In cDNA sequencing, cells with high TCR expression could be over-represented. Type 1 diabetes patients had moderately but significantly shorter TCRB CDR3s in all four CD4+ subsets. In type 1 diabetes patients, VDJ junctions had fewer insertions; deletions at these junctions were more frequent.

Germline CDR1 is MNHNS and CDR2 is SASEGT. The CDR3 is 15 amino acids. V shed 5 bases and J 3 bases; nucleotides not matched to a gene: 10. Sorting gave populations that all exceeded 98% purity. Expressed TCRB transcripts were sequenced because the isolated RNA had all been reverse transcribed beforehand. Generated by immunoSEQ multiplex PCR, the TCRdb table keeps only in-frame clones and is missing some. The sample includes approximately 270,000 clones, roughly 13% of them seen just once. This clone was detected only a few times. Its antigen is undetermined. The chain employs TRBV6-1 and TRBJ2-7, with 7 bases identical to TRBD1. The clonotype originates from a man aged 25 to 40 with type 1 diabetes. The source material was naive CD4+ T cells from blood. The CDR3 DNA reads TGTGCCAGCAGTTTATCCGGGACAGTAGGCTACGAGCAGTACTTC. Residues: CASSLSGTVGYEQYF.